This section outlines one TCR beta chain sequence together with its context. Its specificity is not known. This sample was included in a study of T cells in localized non-small cell lung cancer. Study-wide points: Elevated blood T cell density was associated with longer overall survival. Appearances in adjacent lung were noted for a median 57 of the top 100 tumor clones. The highest T cell clonality was in uninvolved adjacent lung, above tumor.

The CDR3 covers 12 residues. CDR1 is LNHDA and CDR2 is SQIVND in the germline V gene (reference sequence). V was shortened by 2 bases and J by 9 bases, with 8 bases between the two germline ends. Sequenced by immunoSEQ multiplex PCR; TCRdb stores in-frame clones only, minus some. The profile covers approximately 33,000 clones, with approximately 90% appearing a single time and more than 7% taken by the ten largest. The clonotype comes from a woman aged 35 to 75 with stage I lung adenocarcinoma. Sequenced here: peripheral blood, sampled before any cancer treatment. The chain has TRBV19 and TRBJ2-1; the D is unclear. The DNA of the CDR3 is TGTGCCAGTAGTATAATCCCGTCTGAGCAGTTCTTC. The encoded protein is CASSIIPSEQFF.